This TCR beta chain was recovered during a study of shared clonotypes between healthy human individuals. The trim removed 0 bases at V and 5 bases at J, leaving 14 bases unmatched. This CDR3 comprises 19 residues. Germline values: CDR1 SGHNT, CDR2 YENEEA. Adult donors, all healthy and HIV-negative, had no recent acute infections or vaccinations. Details on this clone: Its antigen is currently unknown.

TCRdb's copy holds only in-frame clones and misses some; the assay was immunoSEQ multiplex PCR. The sample consists of roughly 2,500,000 clones, over 85% of them appearing once. Study findings and constraints: Incompleteness in sorted-subset sequencing, despite large depth, was shown by rarefaction. The authors sampled blood alone, and tissue repertoires likely differ. Around 5.3% of naive CD4 clonotypes were shared across several donors.

This TCR derives from a young man in good health. Some clones in this sample may be carry-over from other donors' samples. This chain links TRBV11-3 with TRBJ1-5, with 9 bases matching TRBD1. Sequenced material: naive CD4+ T cells from PBMCs. The subset was: CD45RA+ positively selected. The CDR3, as DNA: TGTGCCAGCAGCTTAGAGGCCGGGACAGGGTTCACAGGGTATCAGCCCCAGCATTTT. It encodes CASSLEAGTGFTGYQPQHF.